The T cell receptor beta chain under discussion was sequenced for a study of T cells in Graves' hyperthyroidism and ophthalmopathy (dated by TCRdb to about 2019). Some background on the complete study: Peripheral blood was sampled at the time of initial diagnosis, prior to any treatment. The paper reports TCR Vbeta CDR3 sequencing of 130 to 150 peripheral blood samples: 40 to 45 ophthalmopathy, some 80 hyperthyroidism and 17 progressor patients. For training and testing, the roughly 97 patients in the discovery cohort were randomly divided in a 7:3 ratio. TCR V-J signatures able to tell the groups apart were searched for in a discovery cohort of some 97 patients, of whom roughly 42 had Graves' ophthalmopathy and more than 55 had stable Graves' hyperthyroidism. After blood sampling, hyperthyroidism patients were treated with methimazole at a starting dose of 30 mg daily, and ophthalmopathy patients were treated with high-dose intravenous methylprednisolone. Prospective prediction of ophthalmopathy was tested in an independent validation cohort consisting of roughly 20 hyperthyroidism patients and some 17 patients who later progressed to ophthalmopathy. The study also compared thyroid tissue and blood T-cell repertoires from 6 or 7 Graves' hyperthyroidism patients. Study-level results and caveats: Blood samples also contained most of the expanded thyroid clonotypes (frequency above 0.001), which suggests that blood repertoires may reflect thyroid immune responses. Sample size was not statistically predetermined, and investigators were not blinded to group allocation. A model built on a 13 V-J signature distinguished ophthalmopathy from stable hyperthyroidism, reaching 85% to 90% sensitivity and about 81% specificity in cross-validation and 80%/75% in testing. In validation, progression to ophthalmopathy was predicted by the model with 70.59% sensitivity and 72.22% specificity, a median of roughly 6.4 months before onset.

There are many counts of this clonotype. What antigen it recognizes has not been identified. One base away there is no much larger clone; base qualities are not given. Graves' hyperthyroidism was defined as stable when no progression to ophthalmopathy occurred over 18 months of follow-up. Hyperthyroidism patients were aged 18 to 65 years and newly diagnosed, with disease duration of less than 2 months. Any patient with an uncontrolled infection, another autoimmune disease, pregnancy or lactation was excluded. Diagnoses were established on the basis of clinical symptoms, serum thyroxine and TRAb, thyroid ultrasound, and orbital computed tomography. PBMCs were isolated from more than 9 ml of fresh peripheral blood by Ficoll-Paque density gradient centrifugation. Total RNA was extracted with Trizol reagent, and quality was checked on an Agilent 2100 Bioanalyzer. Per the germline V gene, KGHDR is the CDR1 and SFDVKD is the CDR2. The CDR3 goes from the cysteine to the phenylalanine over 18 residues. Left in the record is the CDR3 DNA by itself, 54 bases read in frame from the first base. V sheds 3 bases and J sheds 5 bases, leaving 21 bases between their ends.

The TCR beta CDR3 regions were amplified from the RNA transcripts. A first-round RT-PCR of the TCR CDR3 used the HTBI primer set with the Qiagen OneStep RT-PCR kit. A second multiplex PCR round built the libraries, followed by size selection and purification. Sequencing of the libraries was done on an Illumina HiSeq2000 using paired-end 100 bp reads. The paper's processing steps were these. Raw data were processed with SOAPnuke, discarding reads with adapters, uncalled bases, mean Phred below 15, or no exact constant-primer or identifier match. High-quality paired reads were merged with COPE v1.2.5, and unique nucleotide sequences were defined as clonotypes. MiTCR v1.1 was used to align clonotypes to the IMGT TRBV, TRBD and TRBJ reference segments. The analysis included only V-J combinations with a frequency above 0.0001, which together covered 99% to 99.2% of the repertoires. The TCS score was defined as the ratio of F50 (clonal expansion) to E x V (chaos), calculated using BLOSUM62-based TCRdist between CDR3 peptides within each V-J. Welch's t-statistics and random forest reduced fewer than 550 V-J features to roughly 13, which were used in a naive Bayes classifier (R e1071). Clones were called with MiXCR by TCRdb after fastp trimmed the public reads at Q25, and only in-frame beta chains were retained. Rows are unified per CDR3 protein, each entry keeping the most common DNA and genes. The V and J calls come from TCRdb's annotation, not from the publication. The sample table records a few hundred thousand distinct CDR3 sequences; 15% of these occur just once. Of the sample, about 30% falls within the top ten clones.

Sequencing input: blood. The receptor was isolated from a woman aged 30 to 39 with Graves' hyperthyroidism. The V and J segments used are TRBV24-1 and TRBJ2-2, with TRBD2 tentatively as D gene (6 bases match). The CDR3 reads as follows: CATSDTLGSKEGTGELFF. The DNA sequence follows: TGTGCCACCAGTGATACCCTCGGGTCCAAGGAGGGGACCGGGGAGCTGTTTTTT.